The 20 T cell receptor beta chains in this list originate from one sample, sequenced in a study of cytomegalovirus exposure and HLA in healthy donors. PCR amplification relied on 60 Vbeta primers (plus 13 Jbeta primers). Method: immunoSEQ multiplex PCR; TCRdb's copy keeps in-frame clones and lacks some. The table shows approximately 100,000 clones, with 74% occurring only once. The sample comprised PBMCs. These receptors all stem from a human donor in good health.

J is TRBJ2-3 and V is TRBV6-1; no firm D call. Germline values: CDR1 MNHNS, CDR2 SASEGT. The CDR3 spans 14 residues. The CDR3 reads CAARSLTATDTQYF. In nucleotides, the CDR3 is TGTGCGGCCAGGTCCCTAACCGCCACAGATACGCAGTATTTT.

The CDR3, as DNA: TGCAGCGTGGCCTCGGGGGGCATTGACAATGAGCAGTTCTTC. Its protein product is CSVASGGIDNEQFF. The chain has TRBV29-1 and TRBJ2-1; tentative D call: TRBD2 (7 bases). The CDR3 runs to 14 residues. The V gene lost 6 bases and the J gene lost 5 bases, with 17 bases spanning the gap. The germline V gene encodes CDR1 SQVTM and CDR2 ANQGSEA.

The chain has TRBV12-2 and TRBJ1-2; the table assigns TRBD1, which was not confirmed against the DNA. TRBV12-2 represents a pseudogene. The CDR3 totals 15 residues. The CDR3 protein is CASRSGFPSNYGYTF. The CDR3 DNA reads TGTGCAAGTCGCTCAGGGTTCCCCTCTAACTATGGCTACACCTTC.

The chain combines TRBV19 with TRBJ1-2; tentative D call: TRBD1 (6 bases). The CDR3 has 15 residues. Looked up from germline, CDR1 is LNHDA and CDR2 is SQIVND (reference sequence). Trimming took off 4 bases at V and 2 bases at J, with 14 bases between the two ends. CDR3 nucleotides: TGTGCCAGTAGTACCAAACCGGGACACAACTATGGCTACACCTTC. The encoded protein is CASSTKPGHNYGYTF.

This chain uses TRBV29-1 with TRBJ2-7; 10 positions agree with TRBD2. Trimming removed 4 bases from V and 3 bases from J; junction bases left unmatched: 9. CDR1 is SQVTM and CDR2 is ANQGSEA in the germline V gene. This CDR3 has 15 amino acids. The CDR3 here is CSVVASGGDIYEQYF. The CDR3 DNA reads TGCAGCGTTGTGGCTAGCGGGGGCGACATCTACGAGCAGTACTTC.

This clone has only a few counts. This rearrangement joins TRBV28 to TRBJ2-5; D perhaps matches TRBD1 (5 bases). The germline gives CDR1 MDHEN, CDR2 SYDVKM. Trimming shortened V by 1 base and J by 7 bases, and 10 bases separated the two germline ends. This CDR3 is built from 13 residues. The CDR3 bases are TGTGCCAGCAGTTTATCAGTTAGGGGGACCCAGTACTTC. It codes for CASSLSVRGTQYF.

The chain is built from TRBV6-6 and TRBJ1-2; D is ambiguous. CDR1 is MNHNY, CDR2 SVGAGI, per germline (reference sequence). With 0 bases removed from V and 7 bases from J, the gap between germline ends came to 12 bases. The CDR3 is 14 residues long. The DNA of the CDR3 is TGTGCCAGCAGTTACTCGACTCAGCAAACTGGCTACACCTTC. It is translated as CASSYSTQQTGYTF.

The chain is built from TRBV28 and TRBJ1-2; 7 bases match TRBD1. The CDR3 totals 14 residues. Germline V gene data show CDR1 as MDHEN and CDR2 as SYDVKM. V lost 4 bases and J lost 3; bases outside the gene matches: 5. DNA for the CDR3: TGTGCCAGCAGTTCCCCGGGACAGCACTATGGCTACACCTTC. This encodes CASSSPGQHYGYTF.

The V call is TRBV13, the J call TRBJ2-7; 11 bases are shared with TRBD2. The length of the CDR3 is 20 residues. Trimming took 4 bases from V and 3 from J; bases not matched to a gene: 20. CDR1 PRHDT and CDR2 FYEKMQ come from the germline V gene (reference sequence). The CDR3 sequence: CASSSVGLADIMDGGYEQYF. The CDR3 DNA follows: TGTGCCAGCAGCTCCGTGGGACTAGCGGATATTATGGACGGGGGCTACGAGCAGTACTTC.

The chain couples TRBV7-2 to TRBJ2-1; tentative D call: TRBD2 (6 bases). V was shortened by 7 bases and J by 10 bases, with 14 bases between the two germline ends. The CDR3 has 12 amino acids. CDR1 SGHTA and CDR2 FQGNSA come from the germline V gene. The CDR3 protein is CASNTGAREQFF. CDR3 DNA sequence: TGTGCCAGCAACACGGGAGCGAGAGAGCAGTTCTTC.

This chain uses TRBV6-1 with TRBJ1-2; 7 bases line up with TRBD1. Trimming cost V 3 bases and J 0 bases; bases outside gene matches: 10. Germline-derived CDR1 and CDR2 are MNHNS and SASEGT. This CDR3 has 17 amino acids. CDR3 amino acids: CASSESPQGRANYGYTF. Written as DNA, the CDR3 is TGTGCCAGCAGTGAGAGTCCACAGGGGAGAGCTAACTATGGCTACACCTTC.

This clone appeared a single time. The chain uses TRBV7-2 and TRBJ2-3, with TRBD1 identical over 8 bases. Germline-derived CDR1 and CDR2 are SGHTA and FQGNSA. V shed 5 bases and J 5 bases; nucleotides not matched to a gene: 6. The CDR3 covers 14 residues. CDR3 loop: CASSNRQGKDTQYF. The CDR3 nucleotides read TGTGCCAGCAGCAATCGACAGGGGAAAGATACGCAGTATTTT.

CDR3 bases: TGCGCCAGCAGCCCAGACAGGGCGACTGGGGCCAACGTCCTGACTTTC. As protein: CASSPDRATGANVLTF. The chain joins TRBV4-1 to TRBJ2-6; TRBD1 agrees at 7 bases. CDR1 and CDR2 from the germline V gene are MGHRA and YSYEKL. With 4 bases clipped from V and 2 bases from J, the junction kept 5 bases outside the gene matches. CDR3 length equals 16 residues.

In this sample, this clone turned up a few times. The junction differs from germline at one of its ends, possibly a read error. The chain has TRBV7-9 and TRBJ2-7, with D unclear. Germline CDR1 SEHNR, CDR2 FQNEAQ (reference sequence). The CDR3 length is 16 residues. CDR3 region: CSSSSPERVLLDEQYF. The DNA of the CDR3 is TGTTCCAGCAGCTCCCCCGAACGGGTCCTCCTGGACGAGCAGTACTTC.

The J gene is TRBJ2-7, the V gene TRBV4-2; D ambiguous. This CDR3 comprises 13 residues. CDR1 is LGHNA and CDR2 is YNFKEQ in the germline V gene. V shed 2 bases and J shed 3 bases, with 8 bases lying between them. The CDR3 loop reads CASSQPGVYEQYF. In nucleotides, the CDR3 is TGTGCCAGCAGCCAACCCGGAGTCTACGAGCAGTACTTC.

The chain employs TRBV30 and TRBJ1-4, with 7 bases that match TRBD1. Trimming cost V 0 bases and J 7 bases; bases outside gene matches: 8. The CDR3 covers 15 residues. Germline V gene lookup returns CDR1 GTSNPN and CDR2 SVGIG (reference sequence). The CDR3 nucleotides read TGTGCCTGGAGTGTGAAGGGGGCGCTTCGTGAAAAACTGTTTTTT. Residues: CAWSVKGALREKLFF. Full variable domain (outside the CDR3, taken from reference TRBV30 and TRBJ1-4): SQTIHQWPATLVQPVGSPLSLECTVEGTSNPNLYWYRQAAGRGLQLLFYSVGIGQISSEVPQNLSASRPQDRQFILSSKKLLLSDSGFYLCAWSVKGALREKLFFGSGTQLSVL.

The J gene is TRBJ2-1, the V gene TRBV20-1; no reliable D call. With 7 bases removed from V and 9 bases from J, the gap between germline ends came to 13 bases. Germline loops: CDR1 DFQATT, CDR2 SNEGSKA (reference sequence). The CDR3 sequence is 11 residues long. The CDR3 loop reads CSGWAGLEQFF. CDR3 DNA: TGCAGTGGTTGGGCAGGCCTTGAGCAGTTCTTC.

CDR3 in amino acids: CASIEGLYNEQFF. The CDR3 nucleotides read TGTGCCAGCATAGAGGGACTATACAATGAGCAGTTCTTC. The rearrangement links TRBV2 to TRBJ2-1, with 7 bases that match TRBD2. Germline V gene lookup returns CDR1 SNHLY and CDR2 FYNNEI. With 7 bases clipped from V and 4 bases from J, the junction kept 4 bases outside the gene matches. The length of the CDR3 is 13 residues.

This chain connects TRBV7-3 to TRBJ2-1, with D perhaps TRBD1 (6 bases). With 5 bases removed from V and 1 base from J, the gap between germline ends came to 12 bases. The germline V gene encodes CDR1 SGHTA and CDR2 FQGTGA. CDR3 length: 15 residues. The CDR3 DNA follows: TGTGCCAGCAGCCTCATGAGGGGGTCCTACAATGAGCAGTTCTTC. It translates to CASSLMRGSYNEQFF.

This chain uses TRBV27 with TRBJ2-2; 8 positions agree with TRBD1. Germline V gene lookup returns CDR1 MNHEY and CDR2 SMNVEV (reference sequence). The CDR3 has 16 amino acids. Germline trimming cut 5 bases from V and 3 bases from J; bases unmatched to any gene: 8. This chain's CDR3 is CASSAMRQGYTGELFF. The CDR3 region has the DNA TGTGCCAGCAGTGCCATGAGACAGGGGTACACCGGGGAGCTGTTTTTT.